This passage covers 7 T cell receptor beta chains from one sample sequenced in a study of cytotoxic CD8 clonotypes in ibrutinib-treated CLL. Measured with immunoSEQ multiplex PCR; TCRdb has only the in-frame clones, and not every one. The repertoire holds under 200,000 clones, with 70% to 85% as singletons. The sample here was PBMCs, taken after 24 months of ibrutinib treatment. These receptors all stem from a human donor with chronic lymphocytic leukemia.

This clone showed up just once. This chain links TRBV29-1 with TRBJ1-1, with TRBD1 matching over 7 bases. The V and J ends lost 0 bases and 0 bases, in that order; junction bases with no gene match: 7. CDR1 SQVTM and CDR2 ANQGSEA come from the germline V gene. This CDR3 is built from 16 residues. The CDR3 is CSVEEVGTAMNTEAFF. In DNA, the CDR3 is TGCAGCGTTGAAGAGGTAGGGACAGCCATGAACACTGAAGCTTTCTTT.

Worth noting for this clone: Other DNA sequences in this specimen translate into the identical CDR3. The CDR3 DNA follows: TGTGCCAGCAGCGTAGGGACTAGCGGGAGCTACGAGCAGTACTTC. Translation gives CASSVGTSGSYEQYF. The chain uses TRBV9 and TRBJ2-7, with TRBD2 matching 13 bases. The germline CDR1 and CDR2 sequences are SGDLS and YYNGEE. The V segment lost 0 bases and the J segment 3 bases; nucleotides outside the gene matches: 0. The length of the CDR3 is 15 residues.

The CDR3 protein is CASSQQRQGHEKLFF. The CDR3 DNA follows: TGTGCCAGCAGTCAGCAGAGACAGGGTCATGAAAAACTGTTTTTT. J is TRBJ1-4 and V is TRBV6-5; the match to TRBD1 covers 7 bases. Germline V gene data show CDR1 as MNHEY and CDR2 as SVGAGI. The CDR3 is made up of 15 amino acids. The V and J ends lost 5 bases and 6 bases, in that order; junction bases with no gene match: 9.

The rearrangement links TRBV27 to TRBJ1-1; the match to TRBD1 covers 8 bases. The CDR3 sequence is 14 residues long. V was pared by 3 bases and J by 1 base, with 1 base of the junction left unmatched. CDR1 is MNHEY and CDR2 is SMNVEV in the germline V gene (reference sequence). The CDR3 here is CASSFRGQNTEAFF. The CDR3 DNA follows: TGTGCCAGCAGTTTCAGGGGGCAGAACACTGAAGCTTTCTTT.

This chain joins TRBV7-2 and TRBJ2-1; 12 nucleotides agree with TRBD2. Germline CDR1 and CDR2: SGHTA and FQGNSA. V shed 5 bases, J shed 7 bases, and the junction held 6 bases outside the gene matches. This CDR3 is built from 15 residues. For the CDR3, the DNA is TGTGCCAGCAGCCCGAGGACTAGCGGGAAAAATGAGCAGTTCTTC. Translation: CASSPRTSGKNEQFF.

This clone was observed a handful of times. This rearrangement joins TRBV7-9 to TRBJ2-1; D possibly uses TRBD1 or TRBD2 (5 bases each). V lost 4 bases and J 4 bases, leaving 17 bases between the germline ends. This CDR3 spans 16 amino acids. Germline CDR1 SEHNR, CDR2 FQNEAQ (reference sequence). The chain's CDR3 is CASSSRDPLPYNEQFF. The DNA of the CDR3 is TGTGCCAGCAGCTCCCGGGACCCCCTACCTTACAATGAGCAGTTCTTC.

The chain recombines TRBV18 with TRBJ2-7, with a possible D match to TRBD2 (5 bases). The CDR3 is 13 residues long. Germline lookup yields CDR1 KGHSH and CDR2 LQKENI. With 3 bases removed from V and 6 bases from J, the gap between germline ends came to 12 bases. CDR3 loop: CASSPPGVGEQYF. The CDR3 DNA follows: TGTGCCAGCTCACCTCCCGGGGTCGGCGAGCAGTACTTC.